Presented here are 30 T cell receptor beta chains from one specimen sequenced in a study of cytomegalovirus exposure and HLA in healthy donors. PCR used 60 Vbeta primers and 13 Jbeta primers. Assay: immunoSEQ multiplex PCR; the TCRdb copy retains only in-frame clones and omits some. This table has 140,000 to 150,000 clones, around 80% appearing once. Material for sequencing was PBMCs. These receptors all stem from a boy aged 2 to 10 in good health and CMV-seronegative.

The rearrangement uses TRBV30 and TRBJ2-7; weak D call: TRBD1 (5 bases). Germline V gene sequence: CDR1 GTSNPN, CDR2 SVGIG (reference sequence). Trimming removed 0 bases at V and 2 bases at J, with 11 bases between. This CDR3 has 14 amino acids. The CDR3 DNA sequence: TGTGCCTGGAGTGTACGAAAAGGGGCCTACGAGCAGTACTTC. This encodes CAWSVRKGAYEQYF.

This sequence joins TRBV27 and TRBJ2-1; the match to TRBD2 covers 11 bases. The CDR3 has 17 amino acids. From germline, CDR1 is MNHEY and CDR2 SMNVEV (reference sequence). After removal of 4 bases from V and 2 bases from J, the junction contained 7 bases not matched to a gene. The CDR3 nucleotides read TGTGCCAGCAGTTATAGCGGGAGGGCCGGGGCCTACAATGAGCAGTTCTTC. Its translation: CASSYSGRAGAYNEQFF.

The CDR3 sequence is CAISGQGSFNEQFF. CDR3 bases: TGTGCCATCAGTGGACAGGGGTCATTCAATGAGCAGTTCTTC. This chain uses TRBV10-3 with TRBJ2-1, with 8 bases aligning to TRBD1. The CDR3 loop spans 14 amino acids. Trimming at V came to 4 bases and at J to 6 bases, leaving 5 bases not matched to a gene. CDR1 is ENHRY, CDR2 SYGVKD, per germline.

The CDR3 coding sequence is TGTGCCAGCAGCCCAGAGTTCGGACAGGGCGACTACGAGCAGTACTTC. Translated, it gives CASSPEFGQGDYEQYF. The V and J genes are TRBV4-2 and TRBJ2-7; 8 bases agree with TRBD1. CDR3 length equals 16 residues. The germline gives CDR1 LGHNA, CDR2 YNFKEQ. V dropped 4 bases and J dropped 3; count of bases not matched to a gene: 11.

The V gene is TRBV4-3, the J gene TRBJ2-2; TRBD2 aligns across 7 bases. V shed 1 base, J shed 2 bases, and the junction held 4 bases outside the gene matches. The V gene's germline CDR1 is LGHNA and CDR2 YSLEER. CDR3 length: 16 amino acids. CDR3 sequence reads: CASSQATSRNTGELFF. Here the CDR3 DNA reads TGCGCCAGCAGCCAAGCGACTAGCCGAAACACCGGGGAGCTGTTTTTT.

V gene TRBV7-3 combines with J gene TRBJ2-3, with 10 bases fitting TRBD2. CDR3 length equals 15 residues. Germline V gene sequence: CDR1 SGHTA, CDR2 FQGTGA. Trimming removed 5 bases from V and 1 base from J; junction bases left unmatched: 3. The CDR3 DNA sequence: TGTGCCAGCAGCCTCGGACTAGCGGGCACAGATACGCAGTATTTT. Translation: CASSLGLAGTDTQYF.

The CDR3 region has the DNA TGTGCCACCAGCAGAGTTCGGGAGGTAGCCCAAGAGACCCAGTACTTC. Translated: CATSRVREVAQETQYF. The gene calls are TRBV15 and TRBJ2-5, with 7 bases identical to TRBD2. CDR1 is LNHNV and CDR2 is YYDKDF in the germline V gene (reference sequence). Trimming took 1 base from V and 1 from J; bases not matched to a gene: 6. This CDR3 contains 16 residues. Together with reference TRBV15 and TRBJ2-5, the CDR3 gives the full variable domain: DAMVIQNPRYQVTQFGKPVTLSCSQTLNHNVMYWYQQKSSQAPKLLFHYYDKDFNNEADTPDNFQSRRPNTSFCFLDIRSPGLGDTAMYLCATSRVREVAQETQYFGPGTRLLVL.

This clone turned up a few times. The rearrangement joins TRBV6-5 to TRBJ2-7; D is uncertain. This CDR3 comprises 16 residues. V shed 0 bases and J shed 2 bases, with 14 bases lying between them. Germline V lookup: CDR1 MNHEY, CDR2 SVGAGI. The CDR3 DNA reads as TGTGCCAGCAGTTACTCGACTCTCCCCGGAACCTACGAGCAGTACTTC. This sequence encodes CASSYSTLPGTYEQYF.

The gene calls are TRBV28 and TRBJ2-7; D is ambiguous. This CDR3 contains 12 residues. Germline values: CDR1 MDHEN, CDR2 SYDVKM. V lost 3 bases to trimming and J lost 6 bases, with 9 bases between them. The CDR3 sequence: CASSLISREQYF. CDR3 DNA: TGTGCCAGCAGTTTGATTAGCCGCGAGCAGTACTTC.

Remarks on this clone: At the DNA level, this CDR3 is encoded by other sequences in the same sample as well. The J gene is TRBJ1-1, the V gene TRBV9, with D perhaps TRBD1 (5 bases). Per germline, CDR1 SGDLS and CDR2 YYNGEE. The CDR3 covers 15 residues. V dropped 0 bases and J dropped 5 bases, with 14 bases sitting between them. The CDR3 spells CASSVDGRGSTEAFF. CDR3 bases: TGTGCCAGCAGCGTAGACGGCCGGGGGTCAACTGAAGCTTTCTTT.

This chain connects TRBV7-3 to TRBJ1-5; D possibly corresponds to TRBD1 (5 bases). This CDR3 is 15 amino acids long. Trimming took 6 bases from V and 2 from J, leaving 14 bases between them. Germline CDR1 and CDR2: SGHTA and FQGTGA. CDR3 sequence (DNA): TGTGCCAGCAGAAGCCCGGGGGATGGCAATCAGCCCCAGCATTTT. Its translation: CASRSPGDGNQPQHF.

The V gene is TRBV28, the J gene TRBJ1-1; D ambiguous. CDR1 and CDR2 (germline): MDHEN, SYDVKM. Between the trimmed V and J ends, which lost 6 bases and 5 bases, there was a span of 19 bases. There are 15 residues in the CDR3. The CDR3 reads CASSPGSSVGTEAFF. CDR3 coding DNA: TGTGCCAGCAGCCCCGGGTCCTCGGTGGGTACTGAAGCTTTCTTT.

In this sample, this clone turned up once. V usage is TRBV10-3 and J usage is TRBJ2-6; 8 nucleotides align to TRBD1. This CDR3 spans 15 amino acids. J gave up 1 base and V 8 bases, and 4 bases lay outside the gene matches. The germline CDR1 and CDR2 sequences are ENHRY and SYGVKD. The CDR3 sequence: CAIEDRVSGANVLTF. Written as DNA, the CDR3 is TGTGCCATCGAGGACAGGGTGTCTGGGGCCAACGTCCTGACTTTC.

The CDR3 region has the DNA TGTGCCAGCAGTTTATTCCGTCCAGATACGCAGTATTTT. Its translation: CASSLFRPDTQYF. The chain combines TRBV27 with TRBJ2-3; D unclear. CDR3 length equals 13 residues. Germline CDR1 MNHEY, CDR2 SMNVEV (reference sequence). Trimming shortened V by 1 base and J by 4 bases, and 6 bases separated the two germline ends.

This chain links TRBV5-1 with TRBJ2-7, with D possibly matching TRBD1 (6 bases). V gave up 5 bases and J gave up 3 bases, with 12 bases separating them. The CDR3 covers 13 residues. Germline V gives CDR1 SGHRS, CDR2 YFSETQ. The CDR3 DNA follows: TGCGCCAGCAGTTTCGACAGGTTCTACGAGCAGTACTTC. As protein: CASSFDRFYEQYF.

This sequence joins TRBV27 and TRBJ1-5; D is uncertain. V shed 4 bases and J shed 5 bases, with 12 bases lying between them. The length of the CDR3 is 14 residues. The germline gives CDR1 MNHEY, CDR2 SMNVEV (reference sequence). The CDR3 is CASSSRPLDQPQHF. The CDR3 bases are TGTGCCAGCAGTTCGCGTCCTCTTGATCAGCCCCAGCATTTT.

This rearrangement joins TRBV5-1 to TRBJ2-5, with 7 bases identical to TRBD2. CDR3 size: 13 residues. Germline V gene data show CDR1 as SGHRS and CDR2 as YFSETQ. J was trimmed by 5 bases and V by 4 bases; bases with no gene match: 5. In nucleotides, the CDR3 is TGCGCCAGCAGCCTCGTGGGGGGGGAGACCCAGTACTTC. Its protein product is CASSLVGGETQYF. The full variable domain, its missing parts supplied by reference TRBV5-1 and TRBJ2-5, is KAGVTQTPRYLIKTRGQQVTLSCSPISGHRSVSWYQQTPGQGLQFLFEYFSETQRNKGNFPGRFSGRQFSNSRSEMNVSTLELGDSALYLCASSLVGGETQYFGPGTRLLVL.

The rearrangement uses TRBV9 and TRBJ2-3; perhaps TRBD1 as D (5 bases). V was pared by 4 bases and J by 3 bases, with 18 bases between. From germline, CDR1 is SGDLS and CDR2 YYNGEE. The CDR3 consists of 16 residues. CDR3 in amino acids: CASSQRPDIGTDTQYF. The DNA for the CDR3 is TGTGCCAGCAGCCAACGGCCGGACATCGGGACAGATACGCAGTATTTT. The full variable domain, with the rest looked up from reference TRBV9 and TRBJ2-3, is DSGVTQTPKHLITATGQRVTLRCSPRSGDLSVYWYQQSLDQGLQFLIQYYNGEERAKGNILERFSAQQFPDLHSELNLSSLELGDSALYFCASSQRPDIGTDTQYFGPGTRLTVL.

The CDR3 sequence is CASSARATPGTGGNSPGNTIYF. In nucleotides, the CDR3 is TGTGCCAGCAGCGCCCGAGCGACTCCCGGGACAGGGGGCAATAGCCCTGGAAACACCATATATTTT. The rearrangement links TRBV9 to TRBJ1-3; 12 positions agree with TRBD1. Germline loops: CDR1 SGDLS, CDR2 YYNGEE. J lost 2 bases, V lost 3 bases, and 21 bases had no gene match. The CDR3 is made up of 22 amino acids.

The chain combines TRBV7-4 with TRBJ1-3; perhaps TRBD1 as D (5 bases). Germline CDR1 is SGHVT and CDR2 is SQSDAQ. Trimming removed 6 bases from V and 0 bases from J, with 15 bases in between. The CDR3 has 16 amino acids. This CDR3 reads CASSHRIRVSGNTIYF. The CDR3 nucleotides are TGTGCCAGCAGTCATAGAATCAGGGTCTCTGGAAACACCATATATTTT.

The chain links TRBV29-1 to TRBJ2-1, with a possible D match to TRBD2 (6 bases). Germline CDR1 is SQVTM and CDR2 is ANQGSEA. The V gene lost 3 bases and the J gene lost 4 bases, with 22 bases spanning the gap. This CDR3 contains 17 residues. The CDR3 DNA sequence: TGCAGCGTTGACCTTGACGGGAGTCCTCGTTTATACAATGAGCAGTTCTTC. This encodes CSVDLDGSPRLYNEQFF.

The V gene is TRBV4-3, the J gene TRBJ2-7; TRBD1 agrees at 7 bases. This CDR3 is 15 amino acids long. Germline V gives CDR1 LGHNA, CDR2 YSLEER. Trimming at V came to 4 bases and at J to 5 bases, leaving 11 bases not matched to a gene. CDR3 sequence (DNA): TGCGCCAGCAGCCGCGGACAGGCCGTACTGAACGAGCAGTACTTC. Translated: CASSRGQAVLNEQYF.

The table lists this clone with a few counts. V gene TRBV28 combines with J gene TRBJ1-6; D is possibly TRBD1 (5 bases). The germline gives CDR1 MDHEN, CDR2 SYDVKM. This CDR3 comprises 13 residues. Trimming pared 11 bases from V and 6 bases from J, leaving 14 bases between. CDR3 region: CAGNRTPNSPLHF. In DNA, the CDR3 is TGTGCCGGGAACAGGACCCCTAATTCACCCCTCCACTTT.

The chain joins TRBV19 to TRBJ1-1; 7 bases line up with TRBD1. Germline V gene data show CDR1 as LNHDA and CDR2 as SQIVND (reference sequence). V lost 5 bases to trimming and J lost 0 bases; unmatched junction nucleotides: 12. This CDR3 spans 17 amino acids. CDR3 in DNA: TGTGCCAGTAGTGCAACCTCCACAGGGGCTTTGAACACTGAAGCTTTCTTT. It encodes CASSATSTGALNTEAFF.

This clone was detected once. CDR3 nucleotide sequence: TGTGCCAGCAGCTTACTAACGGGGGTCGAGCAGTACTTC. Amino acids: CASSLLTGVEQYF. The chain recombines TRBV7-9 with TRBJ2-7; possible D gene TRBD2, 6 bases. CDR3 size: 13 residues. CDR1 is SEHNR and CDR2 is FQNEAQ in the germline V gene (reference sequence). V dropped 2 bases and J dropped 6 bases, with 11 bases sitting between them.

This clone was observed a single time. V gene TRBV28 combines with J gene TRBJ1-2, with 7 bases aligning to TRBD1. This CDR3 is 15 amino acids long. V trimming: 6 bases; J trimming: 2 bases; junction bases outside the gene matches: 9. CDR1 and CDR2 from the germline V gene are MDHEN and SYDVKM. CDR3 sequence (DNA): TGTGCCAGCAGCCTGGGACAGAGAGGAAACTATGGCTACACCTTC. Amino acid sequence: CASSLGQRGNYGYTF.

The chain joins TRBV27 to TRBJ2-7; tentative D call: TRBD1 (6 bases). Per the germline V gene, CDR1 is MNHEY and CDR2 is SMNVEV (reference sequence). The CDR3 contains 17 residues. Between the trimmed V and J ends, which lost 2 bases and 0 bases, there was a span of 17 bases. CDR3 amino acids: CASSLRIEGVGSYEQYF. CDR3 DNA sequence: TGTGCCAGCAGTTTAAGAATTGAGGGGGTGGGCTCCTACGAGCAGTACTTC.

The V gene is TRBV7-3, the J gene TRBJ2-2; TRBD2 might be the D (5 bases). Deletions cut 0 bases from V and 7 bases from J, with 9 bases between. Germline CDR1 and CDR2: SGHTA and FQGTGA. This CDR3 has 14 amino acids. The CDR3: CASSLTRRDGELFF. The CDR3 DNA reads TGTGCCAGCAGCTTAACCCGACGGGACGGGGAGCTGTTTTTT.

The J gene is TRBJ2-1, the V gene TRBV6-4; D remains ambiguous. Trimming pared 3 bases from V and 3 bases from J, leaving 12 bases between. Germline lookup yields CDR1 MRHNA and CDR2 SNTAGT. CDR3 size: 15 residues. CDR3 in amino acids: CASSEEVSVYNEQFF. In DNA form, the CDR3 reads TGTGCCAGCAGTGAAGAGGTGTCGGTCTACAATGAGCAGTTCTTC.

This chain links TRBV14 with TRBJ1-3; no firm D call. This CDR3 is built from 15 residues. CDR1 and CDR2 (germline): SGHDN, FVKESK. V lost 2 bases to trimming and J lost 2 bases, with 10 bases between them. CDR3 protein: CASSQRQRTGNTIYF. In nucleotides, the CDR3 is TGTGCCAGCAGCCAACGTCAGCGGACTGGAAACACCATATATTTT.